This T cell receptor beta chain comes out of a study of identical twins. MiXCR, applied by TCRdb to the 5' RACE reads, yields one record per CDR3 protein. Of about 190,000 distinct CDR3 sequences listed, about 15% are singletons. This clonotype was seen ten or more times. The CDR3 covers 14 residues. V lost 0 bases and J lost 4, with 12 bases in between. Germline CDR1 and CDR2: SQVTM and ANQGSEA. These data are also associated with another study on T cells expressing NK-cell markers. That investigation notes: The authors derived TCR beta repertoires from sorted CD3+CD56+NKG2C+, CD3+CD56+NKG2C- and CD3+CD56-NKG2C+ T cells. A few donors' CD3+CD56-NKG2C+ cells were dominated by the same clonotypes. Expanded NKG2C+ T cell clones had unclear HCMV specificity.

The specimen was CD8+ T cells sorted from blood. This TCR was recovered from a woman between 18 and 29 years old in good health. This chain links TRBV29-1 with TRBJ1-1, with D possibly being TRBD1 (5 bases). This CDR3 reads CSVEEEGWVTEAFF. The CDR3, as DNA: TGCAGCGTTGAAGAGGAGGGGTGGGTCACTGAAGCTTTCTTT.